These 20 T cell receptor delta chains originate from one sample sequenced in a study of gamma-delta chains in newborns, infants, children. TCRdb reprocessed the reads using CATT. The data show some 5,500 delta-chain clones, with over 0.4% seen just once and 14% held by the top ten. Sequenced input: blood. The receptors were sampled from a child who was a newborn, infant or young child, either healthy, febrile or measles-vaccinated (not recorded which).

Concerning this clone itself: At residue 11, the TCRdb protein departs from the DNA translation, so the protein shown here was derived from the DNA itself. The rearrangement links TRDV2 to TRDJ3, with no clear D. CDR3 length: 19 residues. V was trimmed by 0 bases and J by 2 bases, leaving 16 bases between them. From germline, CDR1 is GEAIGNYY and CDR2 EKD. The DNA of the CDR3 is TGTGCCTGTGACACCGGGAGGGGCCCCAGCCCCTGGGACACCCGACAGATGTTTTTC. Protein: CACDTGRGPSPWDTRQMFF.

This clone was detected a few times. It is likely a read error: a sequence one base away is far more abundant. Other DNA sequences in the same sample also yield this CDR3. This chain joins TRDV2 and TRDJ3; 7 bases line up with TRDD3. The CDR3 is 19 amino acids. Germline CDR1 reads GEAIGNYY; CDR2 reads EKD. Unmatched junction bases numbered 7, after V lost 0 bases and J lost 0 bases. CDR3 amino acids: CACDTGGYGSSWDTRQMFF. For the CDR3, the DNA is TGTGCCTGTGACACCGGAGGATACGGTAGCTCCTGGGACACCCGACAGATGTTTTTC.

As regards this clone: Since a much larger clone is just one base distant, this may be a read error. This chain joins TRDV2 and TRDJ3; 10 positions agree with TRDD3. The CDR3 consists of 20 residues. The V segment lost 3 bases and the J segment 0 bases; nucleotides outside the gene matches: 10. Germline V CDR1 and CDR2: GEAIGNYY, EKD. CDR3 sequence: CACDAVLGDPDSWDTRQMFF. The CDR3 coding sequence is TGTGCCTGTGACGCCGTACTGGGGGATCCAGACTCCTGGGACACCCGACAGATGTTTTTC.

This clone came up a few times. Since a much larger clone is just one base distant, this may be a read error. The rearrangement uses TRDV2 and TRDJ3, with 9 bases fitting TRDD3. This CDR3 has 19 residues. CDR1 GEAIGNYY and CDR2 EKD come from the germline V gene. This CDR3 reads CACDTVGDKSSWDTRQTFF. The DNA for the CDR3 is TGTGCCTGTGACACGGTGGGGGATAAGAGCTCCTGGGACACCCGACAGACGTTTTTC.

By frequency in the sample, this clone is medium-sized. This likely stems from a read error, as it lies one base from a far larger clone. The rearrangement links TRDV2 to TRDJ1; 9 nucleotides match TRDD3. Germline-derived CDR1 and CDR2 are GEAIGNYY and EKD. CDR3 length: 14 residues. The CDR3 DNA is TGTGCCTGTGACATACTGGGGGACACCGATGAACTCATCTTT. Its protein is CACDILGDTDELIF.

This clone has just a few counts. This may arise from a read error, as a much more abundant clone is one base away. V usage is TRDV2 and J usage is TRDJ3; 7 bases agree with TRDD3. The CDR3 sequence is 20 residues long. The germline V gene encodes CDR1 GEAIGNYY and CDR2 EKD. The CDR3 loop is CACDKYWGSSSTWGTRQMFF. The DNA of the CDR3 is TGTGCCTGTGACAAGTACTGGGGATCCTCTTCGACCTGGGGCACCCGACAGATGTTTTTC.

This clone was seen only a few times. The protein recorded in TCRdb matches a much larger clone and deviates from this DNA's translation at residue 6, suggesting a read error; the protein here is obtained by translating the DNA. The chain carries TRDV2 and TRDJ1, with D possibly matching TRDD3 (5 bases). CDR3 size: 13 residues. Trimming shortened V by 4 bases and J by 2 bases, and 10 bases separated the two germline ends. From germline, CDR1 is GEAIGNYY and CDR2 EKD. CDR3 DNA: TGTGCCTGTGATAAGGTGGGGACCGATAAACTCATCTTT. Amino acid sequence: CACDKVGTDKLIF.

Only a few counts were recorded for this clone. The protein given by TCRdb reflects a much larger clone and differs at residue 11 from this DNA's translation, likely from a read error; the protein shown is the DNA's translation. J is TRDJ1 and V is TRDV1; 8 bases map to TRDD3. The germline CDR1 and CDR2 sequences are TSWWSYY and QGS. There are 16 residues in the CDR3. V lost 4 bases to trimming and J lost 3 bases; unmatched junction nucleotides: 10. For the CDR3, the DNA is TGTGCTCTTGGGGGATTCTGGGGGACACACGCCGATAAACTCATCTTT. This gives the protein CALGGFWGTHADKLIF.

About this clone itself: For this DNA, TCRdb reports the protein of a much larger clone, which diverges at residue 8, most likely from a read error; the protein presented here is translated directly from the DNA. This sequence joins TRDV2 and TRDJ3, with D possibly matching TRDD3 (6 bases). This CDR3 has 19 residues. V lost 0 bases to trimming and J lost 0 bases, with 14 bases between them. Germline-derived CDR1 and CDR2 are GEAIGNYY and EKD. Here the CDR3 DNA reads TGTGCCTGTGACACCTGGGGGGCCGACAGCTCCTGGGACACCCGACAGATGTTTTTC. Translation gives CACDTWGADSSWDTRQMFF.

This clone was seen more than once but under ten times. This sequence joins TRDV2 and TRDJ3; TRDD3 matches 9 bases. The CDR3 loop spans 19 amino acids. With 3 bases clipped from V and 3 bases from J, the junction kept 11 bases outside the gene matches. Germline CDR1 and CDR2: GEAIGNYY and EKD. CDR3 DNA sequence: TGTGCCTGTGACGAAGCACAGGGGGATACCTGCTGGGACACCCGACAGATGTTTTTC. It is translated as CACDEAQGDTCWDTRQMFF.

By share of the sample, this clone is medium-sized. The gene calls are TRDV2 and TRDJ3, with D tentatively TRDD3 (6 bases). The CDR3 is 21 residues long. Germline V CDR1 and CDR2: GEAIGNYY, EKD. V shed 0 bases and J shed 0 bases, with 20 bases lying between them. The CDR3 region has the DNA TGTGCCTGTGACACCGTGGAGGCGCATGGGGGGAGCTCCTGGGACACCCGACAGATGTTTTTC. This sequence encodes CACDTVEAHGGSSWDTRQMFF.

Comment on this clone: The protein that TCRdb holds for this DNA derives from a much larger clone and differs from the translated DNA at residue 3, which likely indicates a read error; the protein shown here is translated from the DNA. CDR3 region: CARDTVTGGYARDTRQMFF. Here the CDR3 DNA reads TGTGCCCGTGACACCGTTACTGGGGGATACGCTCGGGACACCCGACAGATGTTTTTC. This chain joins TRDV2 and TRDJ3; 13 positions match TRDD3. CDR3 length: 19 amino acids. Germline CDR1 reads GEAIGNYY; CDR2 reads EKD.

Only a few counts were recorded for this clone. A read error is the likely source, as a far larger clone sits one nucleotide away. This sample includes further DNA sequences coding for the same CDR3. Here the CDR3 DNA reads TGTGCCTGTGACACCGCTGGGGGATACTCCTGGGACACCCGTCAGATGTTTTTC. Protein: CACDTAGGYSWDTRQMFF. This chain uses TRDV2 with TRDJ3; 11 positions agree with TRDD3. Germline CDR1 and CDR2: GEAIGNYY and EKD. The CDR3 runs 18 residues.

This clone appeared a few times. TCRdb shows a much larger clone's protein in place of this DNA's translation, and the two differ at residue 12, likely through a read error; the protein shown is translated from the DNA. The DNA of the CDR3 is TGTGCTCTTGGGGAAGCCTGGGATACGGCAGCACGACTCTTCTTT. This sequence encodes CALGEAWDTAARLFF. The J gene is TRDJ2, the V gene TRDV1; 8 bases agree with TRDD3. The CDR3 has 15 residues. In germline, CDR1 is TSWWSYY, CDR2 QGS.

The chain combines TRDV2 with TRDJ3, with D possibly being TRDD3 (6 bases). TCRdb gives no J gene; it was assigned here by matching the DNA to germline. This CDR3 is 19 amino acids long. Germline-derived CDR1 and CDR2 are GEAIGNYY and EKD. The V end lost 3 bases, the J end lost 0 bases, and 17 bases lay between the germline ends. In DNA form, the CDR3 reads TGTGCCTGTGACTCTTTGAAAGGGGGACACTCCTGGGACACCCGACAGATGTTTTTC. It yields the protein CACDSLKGGHSWDTRQMFF.

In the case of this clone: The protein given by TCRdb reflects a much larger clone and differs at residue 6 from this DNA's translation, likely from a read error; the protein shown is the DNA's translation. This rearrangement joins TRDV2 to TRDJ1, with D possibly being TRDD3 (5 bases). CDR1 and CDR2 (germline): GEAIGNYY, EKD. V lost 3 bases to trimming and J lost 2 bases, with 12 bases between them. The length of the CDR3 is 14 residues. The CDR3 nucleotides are TGTGCCTGTGACGCCATAGGGGGTACCGATAAACTCATCTTT. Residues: CACDAIGGTDKLIF.

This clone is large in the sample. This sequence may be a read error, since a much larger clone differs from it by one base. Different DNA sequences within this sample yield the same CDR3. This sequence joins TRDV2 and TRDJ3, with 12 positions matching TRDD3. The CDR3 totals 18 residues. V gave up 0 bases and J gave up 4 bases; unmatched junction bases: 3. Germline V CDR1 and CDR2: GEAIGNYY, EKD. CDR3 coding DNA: TGTGCCTGTGACACCGTACTGGGGGATACTTGGGACACCCGACAGATGTTTTTC. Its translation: CACDTVLGDTWDTRQMFF.

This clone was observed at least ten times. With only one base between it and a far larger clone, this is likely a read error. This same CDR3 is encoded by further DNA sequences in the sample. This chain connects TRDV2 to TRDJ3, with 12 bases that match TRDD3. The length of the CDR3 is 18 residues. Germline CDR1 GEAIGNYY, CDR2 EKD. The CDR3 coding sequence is TGTGCCTGTGACACCGTACTGGGGGATACCTGGGACACCCGACAGATGTTCTTC. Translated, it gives CACDTVLGDTWDTRQMFF.

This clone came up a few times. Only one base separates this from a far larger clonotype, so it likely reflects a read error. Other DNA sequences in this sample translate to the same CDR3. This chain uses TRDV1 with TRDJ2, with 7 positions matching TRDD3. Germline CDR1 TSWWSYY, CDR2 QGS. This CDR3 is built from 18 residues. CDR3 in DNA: TGTGCTCTTGGTGAACTTGCTGGGGGGTCTCCTTTGACAGCACAACTCTTCTTT. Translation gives CALGELAGGSPLTAQLFF.

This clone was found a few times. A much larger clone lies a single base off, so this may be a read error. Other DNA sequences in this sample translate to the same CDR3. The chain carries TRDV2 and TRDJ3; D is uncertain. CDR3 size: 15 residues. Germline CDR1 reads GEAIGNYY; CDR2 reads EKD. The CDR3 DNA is TGTGCTTGTGACAGACTCTCCTGGGACACCCGACAGATGTTTTTC. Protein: CACDRLSWDTRQMFF.